This TCR beta chain is drawn from a study of graft-versus-host responses after intestinal transplantation. General study results and limits: Circulating GvH clones peaking coincided with falling HvG clones soon after transplant. In patients with graft-donor T cell macrochimerism, allograft graft-versus-host to host-versus-graft clonal ratios were high. GvH clonotypes were identified within recipient marrow, with a subset emerging first in ileum or blood.

On this clone: Its antigen is still unknown.

Some clones are missing from TCRdb's copy, which holds only in-frame ones; the method was immunoSEQ multiplex PCR. The table shows some 82,000 clones, with around nine tenths occurring only once. The CDR3 contains 14 residues. Germline-derived CDR1 and CDR2 are MNHNS and SASEGT. V lost 2 bases to trimming and J lost 3 bases, with 7 bases between them. The receptor was derived from a human donor who was the organ donor for an intestinal transplant. The chain joins TRBV6-1 to TRBJ1-4, with a tentative D call TRBD1 (5 bases). The sample was unstimulated CD8+ T cells sorted from spleen or lymph node cells, taken before transplant. This chain's CDR3 is CASSEQGPNEKLFF. In nucleotides, the CDR3 is TGTGCCAGCAGTGAACAGGGTCCTAATGAAAAACTGTTTTTT.